This TCR beta chain was captured by sequencing in a study of blood T cell repertoires in COVID-19. About the study: Nucleic acid was either cDNA or gDNA, and it came from T cells, B-cell-depleted T cells, or PBMCs.

This CDR3 contains 13 residues. Per the germline V gene, CDR1 is SGDLS and CDR2 is YYNGEE. V was trimmed by 4 bases and J by 11 bases, leaving 16 bases between them. Participants spanned ages 18 to 89 years and resided in 20 to 30 US areas. Participant-reported clinical history was the basis for cohort assignment. The authors' processing: Amplified reference gene primers provided the basis for estimating nucleated cell counts. The repertoire was sequenced with immunoSEQ multiplex PCR; TCRdb's copy has only in-frame clones and lacks some. The V and J calls and clone size were taken over from that table, and D and trimming were inferred from the DNA. The sample includes 230,000 or so clones, about 80% of them seen just once.

Sequencing was done on a sample of PBMCs or T cells enriched from blood (not recorded which). This clonotype originated in a man over 45 who had recovered from COVID-19. The chain uses TRBV9 and TRBJ1-5; no clear D. The CDR3 DNA is TGTGCCAGCAGCCGGACCCCCGGCGGGGCCCAGCATTTT. As protein: CASSRTPGGAQHF. Looking up the rest from reference TRBV9 and TRBJ1-5 gives the full variable domain: DSGVTQTPKHLITATGQRVTLRCSPRSGDLSVYWYQQSLDQGLQFLIQYYNGEERAKGNILERFSAQQFPDLHSELNLSSLELGDSALYFCASSRTPGGAQHFGDGTRLSIL.